This T cell receptor beta chain is drawn from a study of blood T cell repertoires in COVID-19. Per the original data handling: Reference gene primers were amplified, and this amplification served to estimate nucleated cell counts. Profiling relied on immunoSEQ multiplex PCR, and the TCRdb table lists in-frame clones only, not all of them. V and J calls and clone size come straight from that table; D and trimming were deduced from the DNA. The sample gives 45,000 to 70,000 clones, around 87% of which show up once; more than 20% is in the top ten. V gave up 3 bases and J gave up 3 bases, with 9 bases separating them. The CDR3 is 13 residues long. Per the germline V gene, CDR1 is SGHNT and CDR2 is YYREEE (reference sequence).

The source is a woman over 75 with COVID-19, enrolled during active disease. The V call is TRBV5-4, the J call TRBJ2-5; tentative D call: TRBD1 (6 bases). Sequencing input: peripheral blood. This chain's CDR3 is CASSSGTKETQYF. For the CDR3, the DNA is TGTGCCAGCAGCTCGGGGACAAAAGAGACCCAGTACTTC.